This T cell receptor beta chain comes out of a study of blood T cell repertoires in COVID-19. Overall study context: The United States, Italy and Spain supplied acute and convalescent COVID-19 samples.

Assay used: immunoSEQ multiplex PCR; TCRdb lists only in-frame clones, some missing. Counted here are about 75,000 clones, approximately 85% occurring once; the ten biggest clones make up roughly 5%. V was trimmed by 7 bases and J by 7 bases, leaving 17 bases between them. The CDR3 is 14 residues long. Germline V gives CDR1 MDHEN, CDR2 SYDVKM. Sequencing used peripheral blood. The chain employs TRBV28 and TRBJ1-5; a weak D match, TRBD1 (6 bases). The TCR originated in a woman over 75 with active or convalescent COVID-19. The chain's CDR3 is CASKLRGTRQPQHF. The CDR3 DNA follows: TGTGCCAGCAAATTGAGGGGGACGAGACAGCCCCAGCATTTT.